This T cell receptor (beta chain) stems from a study of blood T cell repertoires in COVID-19. Background on the study: There were acute and convalescent COVID-19 samples, and they came from the United States, Italy and Spain. Nucleic acid was either cDNA or gDNA, and it came from T cells, B-cell-depleted T cells, or PBMCs.

V lost 1 base to trimming and J lost 1 base, with 8 bases between them. The CDR3 is 15 amino acids. Germline values: CDR1 LGHDT, CDR2 YNNKEL (reference sequence). Original processing methods: Reference gene primer amplification yielded estimated nucleated cell counts. Libraries were prepared by immunoSEQ multiplex PCR; TCRdb keeps only in-frame clonotypes and omits some of them. V and J calls and clone size are given by that table; D and trimming were obtained from the DNA. The profile shows approximately 130,000 clones, roughly four fifths of them singletons. This sequence originates from a human donor in a cohort sampled during active COVID-19. The chain is built from TRBV3-1 (or the pseudogene TRBV3-2) and TRBJ2-4; the D is unclear. Sequenced material: peripheral blood. In nucleotides, the CDR3 is TGTGCCAGCAGCCAAGGAGGCCAGGCCAAAAACATTCAGTACTTC. Its protein product is CASSQGGQAKNIQYF.